The 16 T cell receptor beta chains below come from one sample, sequenced in a study of T cells in Graves' hyperthyroidism and ophthalmopathy. Researchers amplified the TCR beta CDR3 regions from RNA transcripts. First-round RT-PCR with HTBI primers amplified the TCR CDR3 region. Each CDR3 protein is one row after TCRdb ran MiXCR on the multiplex PCR reads. The sample consists of roughly 290,000 distinct CDR3 sequences, about 13% of them appearing once. Sequencing used blood. The receptors shown here come from a woman aged 35 to 49 with Graves' hyperthyroidism.

There are many counts of this clonotype. This chain uses TRBV6-1 with TRBJ1-3; 7 bases fit TRBD1. The CDR3 is 14 amino acids. Germline V gene data show CDR1 as MNHNS and CDR2 as SASEGT. The trim removed 5 bases at V and 3 bases at J, leaving 4 bases unmatched. The CDR3 region has the DNA TGTGCCAGCAGTTCCGACAGGGATGGAAACACCATATATTTT. It codes for CASSSDRDGNTIYF.

Comments on this clonotype: A much larger clone differs from this one at a single base, so this may be a read error. Here the CDR3 DNA reads TGTGCCAGCAGTGAACGGACAGGGGCCAGCGGAGGGTATGGCTACACCTTC. Residues: CASSERTGASGGYGYTF. The rearrangement joins TRBV12-3 or TRBV12-4 to TRBJ1-2; 9 nucleotides line up with TRBD1. This CDR3 has 17 residues. V lost 5 bases to trimming and J lost 5 bases; unmatched junction nucleotides: 15.

This clonotype was seen many times. V gene TRBV5-5 combines with J gene TRBJ2-7; D may be TRBD2 (6 bases). The CDR3 contains 15 residues. Germline V gene lookup returns CDR1 SGHKS and CDR2 YYEKEE (reference sequence). V was trimmed by 1 base and J by 7 bases, leaving 18 bases between them. The CDR3 reads CASSLFAEGGVEQYF. CDR3 DNA sequence: TGTGCCAGCAGCTTGTTTGCCGAGGGAGGCGTTGAGCAGTACTTC.

There are many counts of this clonotype. The chain employs TRBV15 and TRBJ2-7; 9 positions match TRBD1. Germline V lookup: CDR1 LNHNV, CDR2 YYDKDF (reference sequence). V lost 3 bases, J lost 2 bases, and 8 bases stayed unmatched. The CDR3 runs to 16 residues. This CDR3 reads CATSRVPDRGAYEQYF. In DNA, the CDR3 is TGTGCCACCAGCAGGGTGCCGGACAGGGGAGCCTACGAGCAGTACTTC.

This clonotype was seen a few times. The genes are TRBV24-1 and TRBJ2-3; no reliable D call. The germline V gene encodes CDR1 KGHDR and CDR2 SFDVKD. The V end was cut by 6 bases, the J end by 4 bases, with 13 bases between. The CDR3 totals 14 residues. The CDR3 DNA sequence: TGTGCCACCAGTTGGTGGGGAAGTCCAGATACGCAGTATTTT. This gives the protein CATSWWGSPDTQYF.

This clonotype was detected a few times. The chain recombines TRBV18 with TRBJ2-7, with 8 bases that match TRBD1. Germline V gene lookup returns CDR1 KGHSH and CDR2 LQKENI. This CDR3 contains 14 residues. V lost 5 bases and J lost 3; bases outside the gene matches: 6. The CDR3 reads CASSDATGGYEQYF. CDR3 coding DNA: TGTGCCAGCTCAGACGCAACAGGGGGCTACGAGCAGTACTTC. Supplemented by reference TRBV18 and TRBJ2-7, the full variable domain reads NAGVMQNPRHLVRRRGQEARLRCSPMKGHSHVYWYRQLPEEGLKFMVYLQKENIIDESGMPKERFSAEFPKEGPSILRIQQVVRGDSAAYFCASSDATGGYEQYFGPGTRLTVT.

This clonotype showed up many times. The chain links TRBV3-1 to TRBJ1-1; the D is unclear. V was clipped by 4 bases and J by 5 bases, with 17 bases between them. Germline V gene lookup returns CDR1 LGHDT and CDR2 YNNKEL (reference sequence). The CDR3 is 15 residues long. This chain's CDR3 is CASSLAGGRGTEAFF. CDR3 sequence (DNA): TGTGCCAGCAGCCTGGCAGGTGGAAGAGGGACTGAAGCTTTCTTT.

The sample holds many counts of this clonotype. The chain uses TRBV2 and TRBJ2-5, with D possibly being TRBD1 or TRBD2 (5 bases each). CDR1 is SNHLY, CDR2 FYNNEI, per germline. CDR3 length: 13 residues. Trimming cost V 4 bases and J 7 bases, with 13 bases left between them. The CDR3 loop is CASSAMGEGTQYF. The CDR3 DNA reads as TGTGCCAGCAGTGCTATGGGGGAAGGGACCCAGTACTTC.

This clonotype was seen a handful of times. The gene calls are TRBV20-1 and TRBJ2-7; 14 nucleotides match TRBD2. Germline trimming cut 5 bases from V and 4 bases from J; bases unmatched to any gene: 7. The CDR3 length is 15 residues. Germline V CDR1 and CDR2: DFQATT, SNEGSKA (reference sequence). In nucleotides, the CDR3 is TGCAGTGCTGGTGGGACTAGCGGGAGTTTTTACGAGCAGTACTTC. It encodes CSAGGTSGSFYEQYF.

This clonotype appeared many times. The rearrangement joins TRBV29-1 to TRBJ2-1, with 9 bases aligning to TRBD2. CDR1 is SQVTM, CDR2 ANQGSEA, per germline. The CDR3 totals 13 residues. V lost 6 bases to trimming and J lost 2 bases; unmatched junction nucleotides: 2. Here the CDR3 reads CSVRLAAYNEQFF. Written as DNA, the CDR3 is TGCAGCGTCAGACTAGCGGCCTACAATGAGCAGTTCTTC.

This clonotype was observed a handful of times. V and J are TRBV4-1 and TRBJ2-3; 8 bases line up with TRBD2. The CDR3 contains 18 residues. Germline assignment: CDR1 MGHRA and CDR2 YSYEKL. J gave up 1 base and V 2 bases, and 11 bases lay outside the gene matches. CDR3 region: CASSQPIGGSGGTDTQYF. CDR3 bases: TGCGCCAGCAGCCAACCCATCGGAGGTAGCGGGGGCACAGATACGCAGTATTTT.

This clonotype has at least ten counts. The chain employs TRBV6-1 and TRBJ1-4; TRBD1 matches at 7 bases. Germline V gives CDR1 MNHNS, CDR2 SASEGT. V was pared by 5 bases and J by 5 bases, with 8 bases of the junction left unmatched. The CDR3 sequence is 15 residues long. The CDR3 protein is CASSSTGQLNEKLFF. Written as DNA, the CDR3 is TGTGCCAGCAGTTCAACGGGACAGTTAAATGAAAAACTGTTTTTT.

This chain uses TRBV4-2 with TRBJ2-1; no definite D call. This CDR3 region has 13 residues. The germline V and J ends were trimmed by 5 bases and 10 bases, with 15 bases remaining between them. CDR1 is LGHNA and CDR2 is YNFKEQ in the germline V gene. CDR3 sequence reads: CASSIEIGTEQFF. Written as DNA, the CDR3 is TGTGCCAGCAGCATCGAGATAGGTACCGAGCAGTTCTTC.

This clonotype was seen only a few times. The rearrangement links TRBV12-3 or TRBV12-4 to TRBJ2-7, with 11 nucleotides matching TRBD2. J lost 2 bases, V lost 6 bases, and 6 bases had no gene match. The CDR3 loop spans 15 amino acids. CDR3 loop: CASRPGTSGTYEQYF. CDR3 sequence (DNA): TGTGCCAGCAGGCCCGGGACTAGCGGCACCTACGAGCAGTACTTC.

This clonotype was counted many times. This sequence joins TRBV28 and TRBJ2-1; D might be TRBD1 (8 bases). With 6 bases removed from V and 4 bases from J, the gap between germline ends came to 19 bases. The CDR3 contains 16 residues. CDR1 is MDHEN, CDR2 SYDVKM, per germline. CDR3 coding DNA: TGTGCCAGCAGCTCTCCCACAGGGGGACTATACAATGAGCAGTTCTTC. Translation: CASSSPTGGLYNEQFF.

At least ten counts were recorded for this clonotype. V is TRBV12-3 or TRBV12-4 and J is TRBJ1-2, with D perhaps TRBD1 (6 bases). CDR3 length: 15 residues. Trimming left V 5 bases short and J 5 bases short, with 18 bases between. Here the CDR3 DNA reads TGTGCCAGCAGTCTTCGAAACAGGGTTGAGTATGGCTACACCTTC. It specifies CASSLRNRVEYGYTF.